This is a list of T cell receptor beta chains from one sample in a study of T-cell memory formation after mild COVID-19. TCRdb used MiXCR to reprocess the 5' RACE reads, holding one entry per CDR3 protein. The data show 430,000 or so distinct CDR3 sequences, around 27% seen once. The sequenced sample was PBMCs or a T cell subset sorted from them (not recorded which). These TCRs come from an adult woman who had mild COVID-19 (a few samples of this study predate the infection). Cell type and time point are not known. Each CDR3 is given with its conserved first and last residue. Each record gives: clone size, J gene, V gene, D gene, CDR3 DNA, CDR3 protein. The D gene is left open where the match is weak. Some rows have no size entry. The others give once, few or many, or a class for an expanded clone.

>.|TRBJ1-6|TRBV18|.
TGTGCCAGCTCACCATCGGGCGGCGATAATTCACCCCTCCACTTT
CASSPSGGDNSPLHF
>few|TRBJ2-2|TRBV6-5|TRBD2
TGTGCCAGCAGCAAGGGACTAGCGGGGGCCCCCGGGGAGCTGTTTTTT
CASSKGLAGAPGELFF
>.|TRBJ2-3|TRBV5-4|.
TGTGCCAGCAGCCGCAGCGTAGGGGGTGCTGGGTCGACAGATACGCAGTATTTT
CASSRSVGGAGSTDTQYF
>.|TRBJ2-2|TRBV30|.
TGTGCCTGCACCGGGAAGGGGGTGAAGGCCGGGGAGCTGTTTTTT
CACTGKGVKAGELFF
>few|TRBJ2-7|TRBV10-3|TRBD2
TGTGCCATCAGTGACATAAGCACTAGCGGGGGTTACGAGCAGTACTTC
CAISDISTSGGYEQYF
>few|TRBJ1-5|TRBV12-3/TRBV12-4|TRBD1
TGTGCCAGCACCAGGGACAGGACGAGCAATCAGCCCCAGCATTTT
CASTRDRTSNQPQHF
>few|TRBJ1-1|TRBV7-8|.
TGTGCCAGCAGCCGCCCGACAGAGAACACTGAAGCTTTCTTT
CASSRPTENTEAFF
>.|TRBJ2-7|TRBV7-8|.
TGTGCCAGCAGCTTAGGGGGCAGTGTCGAGCAGTACTTC
CASSLGGSVEQYF
>.|TRBJ2-7|TRBV27|TRBD2
TGTGCCAGCAGTGGCTACGCTAGCGGAAGCTCCTACGAGCAGTACTTC
CASSGYASGSSYEQYF
>few|TRBJ2-2|TRBV20-1|.
TGCAGTGCTATCAAGACAGGCCTCAAGGACACCGGGGAGCTGTTTTTT
CSAIKTGLKDTGELFF
>few|TRBJ2-5|TRBV5-1|TRBD2
TGCGCCAGCAGCTTGGGTAGCGGGAGGGGCCAAGAGACCCAGTACTTC
CASSLGSGRGQETQYF
>few|TRBJ2-1|TRBV29-1|.
TGCAGCGCCGCTCACAAGGAGCAGTTCTTC
CSAAHKEQFF
>many|TRBJ2-1|TRBV20-1|TRBD2
TGCAGTGCTAGATCCCTAGCGGCAATACAGAGCTCCTACAATGAGCAGTTCTTC
CSARSLAAIQSSYNEQFF
>many|TRBJ2-1|TRBV5-1|.
TGCGCCAGCAGCTTGGACAGTTCCTACAATGAGCAGTTCTTC
CASSLDSSYNEQFF
>.|TRBJ2-1|TRBV23-1|.
TGCGCCAGCAGTCACCCTCCCGACACCAATGAGCAGTTCTTC
CASSHPPDTNEQFF
>.|TRBJ2-1|TRBV27|TRBD1
TGTGCCAGCAGAGCCGGGACAGAGGGTCGCAATGAGCAGTTCTTC
CASRAGTEGRNEQFF
>.|TRBJ2-1|TRBV27|.
TGTGCCAGCAGTCGACAGGGAGGCTCCAATGAGCAGTTCTTC
CASSRQGGSNEQFF
>.|TRBJ1-6|TRBV5-1|TRBD1
TGCGCCAGCAGCTTGGGCGGACAGGACGGGAATTCACCCCTCCACTTT
CASSLGGQDGNSPLHF
>.|TRBJ2-3|TRBV20-1|.
TGCAGTAGCCTCAGACCGGGAGATACGCAGTATTTT
CSSLRPGDTQYF
>few|TRBJ1-5|TRBV5-1|.
TGCGCCAGCAGCGGTACAGGCTACAATCAGCCCCAGCATTTT
CASSGTGYNQPQHF
>.|TRBJ1-1|TRBV7-6|.
TGTGCCAGCAGCTTCACAGAGTTTGGGGGGGAAGGCCCTGAAGCTTTCTTT
CASSFTEFGGEGPEAFF
>.|TRBJ2-5|TRBV5-1|TRBD2
TGCGCCAGCGGCCGCAGCGGGGCAGAGACCCAGTACTTC
CASGRSGAETQYF
>few|TRBJ2-1|TRBV20-1|.
TGCAGTGCTAGAGTCCTCCGAGGTGAGCAGTTCTTC
CSARVLRGEQFF
>few|TRBJ2-3|TRBV11-2|.
TGTGCCAGCAGGAACGAAGGGCTCACAGATACGCAGTATTTT
CASRNEGLTDTQYF
>few|TRBJ2-2|TRBV30|.
TGTGCCTGGTCCTCGCGGGTGAACACCGGGGAGCTGTTTTTT
CAWSSRVNTGELFF
>.|TRBJ2-1|TRBV27|.
TGTGCCAGCAGTCTCCGTGTAGGGCTCTACAATGAGCAGTTCTTC
CASSLRVGLYNEQFF
>few|TRBJ2-3|TRBV14|TRBD1
TGTGCCAGCAGCCAAAACAGGGGGCGCGCAGATACGCAGTATTTT
CASSQNRGRADTQYF
>.|TRBJ2-7|TRBV2|.
TGTGCCAGCCGAGAAAGCGGCTACGAGCAGTACTTC
CASRESGYEQYF
>once|TRBJ2-4|TRBV2|TRBD1
TGTGCCAGCATACAGGGGTCCTCGAAAAACATTCAGTACTTC
CASIQGSSKNIQYF
>few|TRBJ1-2|TRBV29-1|.
TGCAGCGTAATTCCCCGGGATCTATATGGCTACACCTTC
CSVIPRDLYGYTF
>many|TRBJ2-7|TRBV5-1|.
TGCGCCAGCAGCTCACCCCCGACAGGCACCTACGAGCAGTACTTC
CASSSPPTGTYEQYF
>.|TRBJ2-1|TRBV7-8|TRBD2
TGTGCCAGCAGCTTATTACCGGGACTAGCGGGAGTGGGTTGGAATGAGCAGTTCTTC
CASSLLPGLAGVGWNEQFF
>.|TRBJ2-3|TRBV7-9|.
TGTGCCAGCAGCCTGCGGGATCCCCTAGCGCAGTATTTT
CASSLRDPLAQYF
>few|TRBJ2-2|TRBV29-1|.
TGCAGCGTTGTAAAAGGAGGGGAGCTGTTTTTT
CSVVKGGELFF
>once|TRBJ2-6|TRBV5-1|TRBD1
TGCGCCAGCAGCTTGGGGGACAGGTTAGCTGGGGCCAACGTCCTGACTTTC
CASSLGDRLAGANVLTF
>.|TRBJ2-7|TRBV3-1|TRBD2
TGTGCCAGCAGCCAGACTAGCTCGGGCGGCGAGCAGTACTTC
CASSQTSSGGEQYF
>.|TRBJ2-2|TRBV5-1|TRBD2
TGCGCCAGCAGCTTGGGACTAGCCTCCACCGGGGAGCTGTTTTTT
CASSLGLASTGELFF
>.|TRBJ2-3|TRBV7-2|TRBD2
TGTGCCAGCAGCCCCGATAGCGGGAGGGCCACAGATACGCAGTATTTT
CASSPDSGRATDTQYF
>.|TRBJ2-1|TRBV4-1|.
TGCGCCAGCAGCCAAGATGTGGGGGGGCCCTACAATGAGCAGTTCTTC
CASSQDVGGPYNEQFF
>.|TRBJ2-1|TRBV9|.
TGTGCCAGCAGCGTAGATGGGGAGACCTCCTACAATGAGCAGTTCTTC
CASSVDGETSYNEQFF
>few|TRBJ1-6|TRBV7-2|.
TGTGCCAGCACCCGACAGGAAAATTCACCCCTCCACTTT
CASTRQENSPLHF
>.|TRBJ2-1|TRBV29-1|TRBD2
TGCAGCGTGTCCCTGGGGGGGATCTACAATGAGCAGTTCTTC
CSVSLGGIYNEQFF
>.|TRBJ1-5|TRBV10-3|.
TGTGCCACGCCGATCGGGGCCACTCGCAATCAGCCCCAGCATTTT
CATPIGATRNQPQHF
>.|TRBJ2-7|TRBV5-1|TRBD1
TGCGCCAGCAGCTTGGTGAGAGAGGGACAGGGTTGGTCCTACGAGCAGTACTTC
CASSLVREGQGWSYEQYF
>few|TRBJ1-2|TRBV5-5|.
TGTGCCAGCAGCCACCGGCAGGGCAGGGGATACTATGGCTACACCTTC
CASSHRQGRGYYGYTF
>many|TRBJ2-7|TRBV6-5|TRBD1
TGTGCCAGCAGGGGACAGGGCAGGAACGAGCAGTACTTC
CASRGQGRNEQYF
>.|TRBJ2-1|TRBV4-1|TRBD2
TGCGCCAGCAGCCGACTAGCGGGGCCGGTCAATGAGCAGTTCTTC
CASSRLAGPVNEQFF
>many|TRBJ2-7|TRBV20-1|TRBD1
TGCAGTGCTTGGGGGACAGGGAGCTCCTACGAGCAGTACTTC
CSAWGTGSSYEQYF
>few|TRBJ2-5|TRBV24-1|.
TGTGCCACCAGTGATCCGACTAGGAATCAAGAGACCCAGTACTTC
CATSDPTRNQETQYF
>.|TRBJ1-6|TRBV7-8|TRBD1
TGTGCCAGCAGCCAACCGACAGGGGGCCATTCACCCCTCCACTTT
CASSQPTGGHSPLHF
>few|TRBJ2-1|TRBV12-3/TRBV12-4|TRBD2
TGTGCCAGCAGTTGGGGACTAGCGGGGCCCTTCTACAATGAGCAGTTCTTC
CASSWGLAGPFYNEQFF
>few|TRBJ2-1|TRBV2|.
TGTGCCAGCAGTGAGGGAGGGGGGGAGCAGTTCTTC
CASSEGGGEQFF
>few|TRBJ2-7|TRBV5-1|.
TGCGCCAGCAGCTCTCAAGGGACATCTTCCTACGAGCAGTACTTC
CASSSQGTSSYEQYF
>.|TRBJ2-7|TRBV7-9|.
TGTGCCAGCAGCCGACAGTTGGCCTACGAGCAGTACTTC
CASSRQLAYEQYF
>.|TRBJ1-2|TRBV18|TRBD1
TGTGCCAGCTCACCCGGGACAGGGCAAGGCTACACCTTC
CASSPGTGQGYTF
>few|TRBJ2-4|TRBV3-1|.
TGTGCCAGCAGCCAGCCGGGTCTTAGAAGAGCCAAAAACATTCAGTACTTC
CASSQPGLRRAKNIQYF
>few|TRBJ2-7|TRBV20-1|.
TGCAGTGCACCTGGGACGGCGACCTACGAGCAGTACTTC
CSAPGTATYEQYF